This TCR beta chain was profiled in a study of cytomegalovirus exposure and HLA in healthy donors. Study results and caveats: According to an earlier analysis, most TCR beta V segments yielded productive rearrangements about 90% or about 30% of the time. Cytomegalovirus association was listed for around 170 TCR beta chains. While the bulk of TCR sequences proved rare, some public TCRs turned up in many donors.

It was with 60 Vbeta and 13 Jbeta primers that the PCR ran. The table came from immunoSEQ multiplex PCR; TCRdb's copy has only in-frame clones and leaves some out. Its listing shows roughly 65,000 clones. Notes on this clone: Its specificity is not known.

Donors counted as nominally healthy when sampled, yet unrecorded immune exposures were likely. Germline values: CDR1 LNHDA, CDR2 SQIVND (reference sequence). J lost 0 bases, V lost 5 bases, and 7 bases had no gene match. This CDR3 has 17 amino acids. The sequence was obtained from a boy younger than 18 in good health and CMV-seronegative. Input material: PBMCs. This chain connects TRBV19 to TRBJ1-6; 7 nucleotides agree with TRBD1. The CDR3 loop is CASSPTTGSSYNSPLHF. DNA for the CDR3: TGTGCCAGTAGTCCGACGACAGGGAGCTCCTATAATTCACCCCTCCACTTT.